The 8 T cell receptor beta chains reported below all come from one sample, sequenced in a study of blood T cell repertoires in COVID-19. TCRdb keeps only in-frame clones here, not all; method: immunoSEQ multiplex PCR. Of around 380,000 clones in the sample, about 87% are singletons; the top ten hold about 1.5%. The specimen sequenced was PBMCs or T cells enriched from blood (not recorded which). The receptors derive from a man aged 25 to 40 who had recovered from COVID-19.

The V call is TRBV11-3, the J call TRBJ2-6, with D uncertain. This CDR3 has 14 residues. Trimming left V 5 bases short and J 2 bases short, with 7 bases between. The germline CDR1 and CDR2 sequences are SGHNT and YENEEA. CDR3 in DNA: TGTGCCAGCAGCCTAAGAGCTGGGGCCAACGTCCTGACTTTC. Translation: CASSLRAGANVLTF.

The rearrangement links TRBV18 to TRBJ1-1; D is possibly TRBD1 (5 bases). The V end lost 0 bases, the J end lost 0 bases, and 14 bases lay between the germline ends. CDR1 is KGHSH, CDR2 LQKENI, per germline. This CDR3 is 17 amino acids long. CDR3 amino acids: CASSPPRSRQLNTEAFF. The CDR3 coding sequence is TGTGCCAGCTCACCACCGCGGTCCCGACAGCTGAACACTGAAGCTTTCTTT.

This sequence joins TRBV28 and TRBJ2-3; 13 bases fit TRBD2. There are 16 residues in the CDR3. The V segment lost 4 bases and the J segment 2 bases; nucleotides outside the gene matches: 3. CDR1 is MDHEN and CDR2 is SYDVKM in the germline V gene. The DNA of the CDR3 is TGTGCCAGCAGTTCTGGACTAGCGGGGGCCACAGATACGCAGTATTTT. It specifies CASSSGLAGATDTQYF. The full variable domain, with the rest looked up from reference TRBV28 and TRBJ2-3, is DVKVTQSSRYLVKRTGEKVFLECVQDMDHENMFWYRQDPGLGLRLIYFSYDVKMKEKGDIPEGYSVSREKKERFSLILESASTNQTSMYLCASSSGLAGATDTQYFGPGTRLTVL.

V usage is TRBV2 and J usage is TRBJ2-1; D may be TRBD1 (6 bases). There are 15 residues in the CDR3. The germline gives CDR1 SNHLY, CDR2 FYNNEI. Trimming took 7 bases from V and 3 from J, leaving 16 bases between them. The CDR3 sequence: CASKSGAEGYNEQFF. CDR3 DNA: TGTGCCAGCAAGTCAGGGGCGGAAGGCTACAATGAGCAGTTCTTC.

CDR3 region: CASSSGLARGSYNEQFF. The CDR3 coding sequence is TGTGCCAGTAGTAGCGGACTAGCGAGAGGCTCCTACAATGAGCAGTTCTTC. The chain links TRBV19 to TRBJ2-1; the match to TRBD2 covers 9 bases. In germline, CDR1 is LNHDA, CDR2 SQIVND (reference sequence). V lost 4 bases, J lost 0 bases, and 7 bases stayed unmatched. The CDR3 covers 17 residues. Using reference TRBV19 and TRBJ2-1 for the parts outside the CDR3, the full variable domain is DGGITQSPKYLFRKEGQNVTLSCEQNLNHDAMYWYRQDPGQGLRLIYYSQIVNDFQKGDIAEGYSVSREKKESFPLTVTSAQKNPTAFYLCASSSGLARGSYNEQFFGPGTRLTVL.

This chain joins TRBV3-1 (or the pseudogene TRBV3-2) and TRBJ1-6; D might be TRBD1 (5 bases). V dropped 5 bases and J dropped 8 bases, with 13 bases sitting between them. The germline V gene encodes CDR1 LGHDT and CDR2 YNNKEL (reference sequence). The CDR3 length is 14 residues. The CDR3 sequence: CASSSLGVDSPLHF. The CDR3 bases are TGTGCCAGCAGCAGTCTAGGGGTGGATTCACCCCTCCACTTT.

The chain is built from TRBV2 and TRBJ2-3, with 10 nucleotides matching TRBD2. Trimming removed 9 bases from V and 3 bases from J; junction bases left unmatched: 6. Germline CDR1 is SNHLY and CDR2 is FYNNEI. The CDR3 sequence is 14 residues long. The CDR3 protein is CASKLAGVTDTQYF. The DNA for the CDR3 is TGTGCCAGTAAGCTAGCGGGGGTAACAGATACGCAGTATTTT. The variable domain in full, completed from reference TRBV2 and TRBJ2-3, reads EPEVTQTPSHQVTQMGQEVILRCVPISNHLYFYWYRQILGQKVEFLVSFYNNEISEKSEIFDDQFSVERPDGSNFTLKIRSTKLEDSAMYFCASKLAGVTDTQYFGPGTRLTVL.

The chain recombines TRBV27 with TRBJ1-2; D is possibly TRBD1 (6 bases). The germline gives CDR1 MNHEY, CDR2 SMNVEV (reference sequence). The CDR3 has 13 amino acids. Deletions cut 6 bases from V and 8 bases from J, with 16 bases between. The CDR3 region is CASRSDSVKGYTF. DNA for the CDR3: TGTGCCAGCAGATCGGACAGCGTCAAGGGCTACACCTTC.